This entry lists 8 T cell receptor beta chains sequenced from one sample in a study of blood T cell repertoires in COVID-19. Assay used: immunoSEQ multiplex PCR; TCRdb lists only in-frame clones, some missing. The data show some 70,000 clones, around 90% seen once. Specimen: peripheral blood. The origin of the receptors is a man aged 40-49 years with COVID-19, enrolled during active disease.

The chain combines TRBV19 with TRBJ2-3; D gene ambiguous. Germline V gives CDR1 LNHDA, CDR2 SQIVND (reference sequence). The CDR3 length is 15 residues. V lost 5 bases to trimming and J lost 6 bases, with 18 bases between them. CDR3 nucleotides: TGTGCCAGTAGTGTTATGAGAATAGCTGGCGATACGCAGTATTTT. Protein: CASSVMRIAGDTQYF.

This rearrangement joins TRBV3-1 (or the pseudogene TRBV3-2) to TRBJ2-7; TRBD2 matches 15 bases. J lost 5 bases, V lost 4 bases, and 6 bases had no gene match. Germline CDR1 reads LGHDT; CDR2 reads YNNKEL (reference sequence). The CDR3 has 16 residues. The CDR3: CASSLWTSGGANEQYF. CDR3 coding DNA: TGTGCCAGCAGCCTTTGGACTAGCGGGGGGGCCAACGAGCAGTACTTC.

This clone has a single count. This sequence joins TRBV3-1 (or the pseudogene TRBV3-2) and TRBJ1-2; 7 bases fit TRBD1. The CDR3 is made up of 14 amino acids. V lost 4 bases and J lost 8; bases outside the gene matches: 10. Per the germline V gene, CDR1 is LGHDT and CDR2 is YNNKEL (reference sequence). The CDR3 nucleotides read TGTGCCAGCAGCCCCCGGGGACAGTTGTCCGGCTACACCTTC. It yields the protein CASSPRGQLSGYTF.

The J gene is TRBJ1-3, the V gene TRBV5-1, with D perhaps TRBD1 (6 bases). Germline loops: CDR1 SGHRS, CDR2 YFSETQ. The CDR3 runs 14 residues. V lost 4 bases and J 4 bases, leaving 12 bases between the germline ends. The CDR3 here is CASSPGVAGNTIYF. In nucleotides, the CDR3 is TGCGCCAGCAGCCCAGGGGTGGCCGGAAACACCATATATTTT.

The chain joins TRBV29-1 to TRBJ2-1; a weak D match, TRBD2 (5 bases). Per the germline V gene, CDR1 is SQVTM and CDR2 is ANQGSEA. This CDR3 has 10 amino acids. Between the trimmed V and J ends, which lost 3 bases and 8 bases, there was a span of 5 bases. The CDR3 coding sequence is TGCAGCGTTGACGGGGATGAGCAGTTCTTC. This codes for CSVDGDEQFF.

The genes are TRBV10-3 and TRBJ2-2; the D is unclear. The CDR3 extends over 15 amino acids. Germline V CDR1 and CDR2: ENHRY, SYGVKD. Trimming took 3 bases from V and 3 from J, leaving 11 bases between them. The CDR3 reads CAISELSGDTGELFF. For the CDR3, the DNA is TGTGCCATCAGTGAACTCAGTGGAGACACCGGGGAGCTGTTTTTT.

V and J are TRBV9 and TRBJ1-6; D not resolved. From germline, CDR1 is SGDLS and CDR2 YYNGEE. Trimming pared 3 bases from V and 7 bases from J, leaving 8 bases between. This CDR3 comprises 13 residues. The CDR3, as DNA: TGTGCCAGCAGCGGAAGCCCGAATTCACCCCTCCACTTT. Protein product: CASSGSPNSPLHF.

As DNA, the CDR3 is TGTGCCAGCTCACCTTTGACAGGGGGCATGAACACTGAAGCTTTCTTT. It translates to CASSPLTGGMNTEAFF. The rearrangement joins TRBV18 to TRBJ1-1; TRBD1 matches at 10 bases. The ends lost 3 bases at V and 0 bases at J; junction bases unmatched: 4. In germline, CDR1 is KGHSH, CDR2 LQKENI. The CDR3 runs 16 residues.